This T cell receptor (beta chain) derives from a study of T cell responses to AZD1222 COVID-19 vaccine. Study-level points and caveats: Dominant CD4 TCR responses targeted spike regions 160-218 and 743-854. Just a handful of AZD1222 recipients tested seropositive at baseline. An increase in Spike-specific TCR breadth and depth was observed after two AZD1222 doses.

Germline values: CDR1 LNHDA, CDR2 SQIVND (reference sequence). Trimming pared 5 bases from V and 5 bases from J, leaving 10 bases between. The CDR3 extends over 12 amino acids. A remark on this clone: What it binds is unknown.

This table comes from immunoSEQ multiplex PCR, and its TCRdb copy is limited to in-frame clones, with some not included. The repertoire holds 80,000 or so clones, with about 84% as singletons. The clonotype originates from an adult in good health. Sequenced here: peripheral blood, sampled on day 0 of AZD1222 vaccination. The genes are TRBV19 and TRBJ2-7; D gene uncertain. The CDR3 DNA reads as TGTGCCAGTAGTGGTCTCGGTCACGAGCAGTACTTC. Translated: CASSGLGHEQYF. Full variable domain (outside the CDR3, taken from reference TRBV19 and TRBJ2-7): DGGITQSPKYLFRKEGQNVTLSCEQNLNHDAMYWYRQDPGQGLRLIYYSQIVNDFQKGDIAEGYSVSREKKESFPLTVTSAQKNPTAFYLCASSGLGHEQYFGPGTRLTVT.